These 31 T cell receptor beta chains were all obtained from the same sample, sequenced in a study of cytomegalovirus exposure and HLA in healthy donors. Both 60 Vbeta primers and 13 Jbeta primers went into the PCR. Clones were sequenced by immunoSEQ multiplex PCR, and TCRdb holds only the in-frame ones, with some missing. Among 74,000 or so clones listed, over 70% were seen once. The sample taken for sequencing was PBMCs. The source is a middle-aged woman in good health and CMV-seropositive.

The CDR3 region has the DNA TGCGCCAGCAGCGTTATACGGGGGAATGAGCAGTTCTTC. This codes for CASSVIRGNEQFF. The V and J genes are TRBV5-1 and TRBJ2-1, with D possibly matching TRBD2 (6 bases). The CDR3 has 13 amino acids. CDR1 SGHRS and CDR2 YFSETQ come from the germline V gene. Trimming left V 4 bases short and J 7 bases short, with 12 bases between.

This clone occurred once. The genes are TRBV27 and TRBJ2-1, with 9 positions matching TRBD2. There are 14 residues in the CDR3. V lost 8 bases to trimming and J lost 9 bases; unmatched junction nucleotides: 11. Germline CDR1 is MNHEY and CDR2 is SMNVEV (reference sequence). As DNA, the CDR3 is TGTGCCAGCCGAAGTCCTGCGGGAGGGGGTGAGCAGTTCTTC. This codes for CASRSPAGGGEQFF.

This clone was observed a handful of times. DNA for the CDR3: TGTGCCAGCAGCCAAGGACAGGGTAGGTCCCACGAGCAGTACTTC. Translation gives CASSQGQGRSHEQYF. The V and J genes are TRBV14 and TRBJ2-7; 7 bases are a match to TRBD1. V trimming: 1 base; J trimming: 5 bases; junction bases outside the gene matches: 8. Germline V gene sequence: CDR1 SGHDN, CDR2 FVKESK. CDR3 length: 15 residues.

The chain recombines TRBV28 with TRBJ2-7; TRBD1 aligns across 7 bases. Germline values: CDR1 MDHEN, CDR2 SYDVKM. There are 15 residues in the CDR3. V dropped 6 bases and J dropped 3; count of bases not matched to a gene: 11. The CDR3 DNA reads as TGTGCCAGCAGCGTCACAGGGGTCCCCCACTACGAGCAGTACTTC. It translates to CASSVTGVPHYEQYF.

The V gene is TRBV10-1, the J gene TRBJ2-5, with 8 bases identical to TRBD1. The V gene end was trimmed by 10 bases and the J gene end by 5 bases; junction bases not matched to a gene: 6. CDR1 is WNHNN and CDR2 is SYGVQD in the germline V gene (reference sequence). This CDR3 contains 12 residues. The DNA for the CDR3 is TGCGCCACGCAGGGGGCGCGGGAGACCCAGTACTTC. Its translation: CATQGARETQYF.

The V and J genes are TRBV30 and TRBJ1-2; D is perhaps TRBD1 (5 bases). V was clipped by 2 bases and J by 8 bases, with 15 bases between them. Germline CDR1 reads GTSNPN; CDR2 reads SVGIG (reference sequence). The CDR3 sequence is 13 residues long. DNA of the CDR3: TGTGCCTGGAGTACCGGGGGGAGAGTCGGCTACACCTTC. This sequence encodes CAWSTGGRVGYTF.

The chain links TRBV2 to TRBJ2-7; 11 nucleotides align to TRBD1. The CDR3 is made up of 18 amino acids. Germline values: CDR1 SNHLY, CDR2 FYNNEI. V was pared by 6 bases and J by 4 bases, with 17 bases of the junction left unmatched. The CDR3 loop is CASRGLRDRGASGYEQYF. DNA of the CDR3: TGTGCCAGCAGGGGGCTCCGGGACAGGGGGGCGTCAGGATACGAGCAGTACTTC.

The CDR3 loop is CASSQGGVREAFF. The CDR3 bases are TGTGCCAGCAGCCAAGGGGGGGTTCGGGAAGCTTTCTTT. This chain links TRBV4-2 with TRBJ1-1; TRBD1 might be the D (5 bases). V was clipped by 1 base and J by 8 bases, with 11 bases between them. The germline gives CDR1 LGHNA, CDR2 YNFKEQ. The CDR3 runs to 13 residues.

The V call is TRBV30, the J call TRBJ1-2, with 7 bases aligning to TRBD1. Germline lookup yields CDR1 GTSNPN and CDR2 SVGIG (reference sequence). The CDR3 is 13 residues long. Trimming removed 3 bases from V and 8 bases from J; junction bases left unmatched: 9. The CDR3 bases are TGTGCCTGGAGCACCAGGGGGGACCGCGGCTACACCTTC. This translates into CAWSTRGDRGYTF. Full variable domain (outside the CDR3, taken from reference TRBV30 and TRBJ1-2): SQTIHQWPATLVQPVGSPLSLECTVEGTSNPNLYWYRQAAGRGLQLLFYSVGIGQISSEVPQNLSASRPQDRQFILSSKKLLLSDSGFYLCAWSTRGDRGYTFGSGTRLTVV.

The gene calls are TRBV5-1 and TRBJ2-5; 10 bases fit TRBD2. Per germline, CDR1 SGHRS and CDR2 YFSETQ. CDR3 length: 17 amino acids. V shed 2 bases and J 4 bases; nucleotides not matched to a gene: 11. The CDR3 sequence is CASSFLGSSGRGETQYF. For the CDR3, the DNA is TGCGCCAGCAGCTTTTTGGGGTCTAGCGGGAGAGGAGAGACCCAGTACTTC.

The rearrangement uses TRBV29-1 and TRBJ1-2, with TRBD1 matching 7 bases. Germline V lookup: CDR1 SQVTM, CDR2 ANQGSEA. The CDR3 spans 14 residues. Trimming removed 8 bases from V and 6 bases from J; junction bases left unmatched: 15. Here the CDR3 DNA reads TGCAGCCTGGATCCGGGACAGAGGGCGCATGGCTACACCTTC. Its protein is CSLDPGQRAHGYTF.

The chain recombines TRBV29-1 with TRBJ2-5; a weak D match, TRBD1 (6 bases). V lost 4 bases, J lost 1 base, and 13 bases lay in between. Germline CDR1 and CDR2: SQVTM and ANQGSEA. The CDR3 is made up of 14 amino acids. Here the CDR3 reads CSVAQGQGQETQYF. CDR3 in DNA: TGCAGCGTTGCACAGGGCCAAGGCCAAGAGACCCAGTACTTC. The full variable domain, rest sourced from reference TRBV29-1 and TRBJ2-5, is SAVISQKPSRDICQRGTSLTIQCQVDSQVTMMFWYRQQPGQSLTLIATANQGSEATYESGFVIDKFPISRPNLTFSTLTVSNMSPEDSSIYLCSVAQGQGQETQYFGPGTRLLVL.

CDR3: CASSRGPSTDTQYF. CDR3 nucleotide sequence: TGTGCCAGCTCGAGAGGGCCAAGCACAGATACGCAGTATTTT. The chain joins TRBV7-6 to TRBJ2-3; D may be TRBD2 (5 bases). Germline V gene data show CDR1 as SGHVS and CDR2 as FNYEAQ. With 8 bases removed from V and 0 bases from J, the gap between germline ends came to 12 bases. The CDR3 runs 14 residues.

This chain joins TRBV10-3 and TRBJ2-3, with 9 nucleotides matching TRBD2. After removal of 6 bases from V and 6 bases from J, the junction contained 7 bases not matched to a gene. This CDR3 spans 14 amino acids. Germline V CDR1 and CDR2: ENHRY, SYGVKD. CDR3 in DNA: TGTGCCATCAGGGAGACTAGCGGTGTGGATACGCAGTATTTT. Its protein is CAIRETSGVDTQYF.

This clone was seen a few times. This sequence joins TRBV10-3 and TRBJ2-5, with 10 bases aligning to TRBD2. The CDR3 runs to 15 residues. Germline V gives CDR1 ENHRY, CDR2 SYGVKD. V lost 6 bases to trimming and J lost 5 bases; unmatched junction nucleotides: 9. This chain's CDR3 is CAISFRLAGGETQYF. The CDR3 DNA sequence: TGTGCCATCAGCTTTCGACTAGCGGGCGGGGAGACCCAGTACTTC.

V usage is TRBV6-6 and J usage is TRBJ1-2, with TRBD1 as a possible D gene (5 bases). The CDR3 spans 14 residues. Per germline, CDR1 MNHNY and CDR2 SVGAGI (reference sequence). Trimming removed 2 bases at V and 3 bases at J, with 10 bases between. The CDR3 here is CASSYGQGDYGYTF. In DNA, the CDR3 is TGTGCCAGCAGTTACGGGCAGGGTGACTATGGCTACACCTTC.

This chain links TRBV29-1 with TRBJ1-4; D is uncertain. V was pared by 6 bases and J by 2 bases, with 10 bases between. Germline CDR1 is SQVTM and CDR2 is ANQGSEA. The CDR3 is made up of 13 amino acids. CDR3 sequence reads: CSVVAATNEKLFF. The DNA for the CDR3 is TGCAGCGTCGTAGCTGCGACTAATGAAAAACTGTTTTTT.

The rearrangement uses TRBV30 and TRBJ2-5; D not resolved. V was cut by 1 base and J by 5 bases, with 11 bases left in between. Germline CDR1 is GTSNPN and CDR2 is SVGIG (reference sequence). The CDR3 length is 13 residues. The CDR3 DNA is TGTGCCTGGAGTGACCTCACTTTGGAGACCCAGTACTTC. Translating gives CAWSDLTLETQYF.

The rearrangement joins TRBV4-2 to TRBJ2-7, with D uncertain. This CDR3 comprises 16 residues. Per the germline V gene, CDR1 is LGHNA and CDR2 is YNFKEQ. V dropped 1 base and J dropped 1 base, with 14 bases sitting between them. In DNA, the CDR3 is TGTGCCAGCAGCCAAGCTGCCCTAGTCGGTTCCTACGAGCAGTACTTC. The encoded protein is CASSQAALVGSYEQYF.

The rearrangement links TRBV6-6 to TRBJ2-3; 7 bases are shared with TRBD2. V lost 2 bases and J lost 1; bases outside the gene matches: 6. Germline CDR1 MNHNY, CDR2 SVGAGI (reference sequence). The CDR3 runs 16 residues. In nucleotides, the CDR3 is TGTGCCAGCAGTTACCGGAGCGGGGTTGGCACAGATACGCAGTATTTT. It specifies CASSYRSGVGTDTQYF.

The V and J genes are TRBV28 and TRBJ2-4, with 8 nucleotides matching TRBD1. CDR1 and CDR2 from the germline V gene are MDHEN and SYDVKM. With V trimmed by 6 bases and J by 0 bases, 19 bases remained unmatched. The CDR3 contains 20 residues. The CDR3 spells CASSPAGQGGSYLAKNIQYF. CDR3 nucleotide sequence: TGTGCCAGCAGCCCAGCAGGACAGGGTGGATCATATCTAGCCAAAAACATTCAGTACTTC.

On this clone: The sample contains more than one DNA sequence encoding this CDR3. This chain connects TRBV5-4 to TRBJ2-5, with TRBD1 identical over 8 bases. Unmatched junction bases numbered 7, after V lost 2 bases and J lost 4 bases. This CDR3 is built from 15 residues. The germline gives CDR1 SGHNT, CDR2 YYREEE (reference sequence). CDR3 loop: CASSFPGQERETQYF. CDR3 bases: TGTGCCAGCAGCTTCCCGGGACAGGAGAGAGAGACCCAGTACTTC.

The rearrangement links TRBV6-5 to TRBJ1-2; D not resolved. The V gene's germline CDR1 is MNHEY and CDR2 SVGAGI. There are 12 residues in the CDR3. Trimming stripped 2 bases from V and 8 bases from J, with 9 bases between. The chain's CDR3 is CASSYDYRGYTF. The CDR3 nucleotides read TGTGCCAGCAGTTACGACTATAGAGGCTACACCTTC.

The gene calls are TRBV11-3 and TRBJ2-1, with D possibly being TRBD1 (6 bases). The V gene lost 0 bases and the J gene lost 3 bases, with 21 bases spanning the gap. The CDR3 consists of 19 residues. Germline values: CDR1 SGHNT, CDR2 YENEEA. The CDR3 DNA reads as TGTGCCAGCAGCTTAGATCGATGGGGGCAGCAACAAAGCTACAATGAGCAGTTCTTC. Translated: CASSLDRWGQQQSYNEQFF. Filled out from reference TRBV11-3 and TRBJ2-1, the complete variable domain reads EAGVVQSPRYKIIEKKQPVAFWCNPISGHNTLYWYLQNLGQGPELLIRYENEEAVDDSQLPKDRFSAERLKGVDSTLKIQPAELGDSAVYLCASSLDRWGQQQSYNEQFFGPGTRLTVL.

V usage is TRBV5-6 and J usage is TRBJ1-5; 9 bases agree with TRBD1. V dropped 5 bases and J dropped 7; count of bases not matched to a gene: 13. The CDR3 extends over 16 amino acids. The germline V gene has CDR1 SGHDT and CDR2 YYEEEE. CDR3 amino acids: CASSWGQGRSDQPQHF. CDR3 in DNA: TGTGCCAGCAGTTGGGGACAGGGTCGGTCGGACCAGCCCCAGCATTTT.

J is TRBJ2-4 and V is TRBV7-2, with D perhaps TRBD2 (5 bases). V shed 1 base and J shed 5 bases, with 9 bases lying between them. The CDR3 has 14 residues. Germline values: CDR1 SGHTA, CDR2 FQGNSA. This CDR3 is CASSLERVQNIQYF. In DNA, the CDR3 is TGTGCCAGCAGCTTAGAGAGGGTCCAAAACATTCAGTACTTC.

The rearrangement uses TRBV7-9 and TRBJ2-1; a possible D gene is TRBD2 (6 bases). From germline, CDR1 is SEHNR and CDR2 FQNEAQ (reference sequence). The CDR3 covers 16 residues. Trimming shortened V by 2 bases and J by 6 bases, and 17 bases separated the two germline ends. CDR3 sequence reads: CASSLRVASVVNEQFF. Here the CDR3 DNA reads TGTGCCAGCAGCTTAAGGGTCGCTAGCGTCGTCAATGAGCAGTTCTTC.

This clone was seen only a few times. The genes are TRBV11-1 and TRBJ2-1; D might be TRBD1 (5 bases). The CDR3 extends over 14 amino acids. Trimming stripped 4 bases from V and 5 bases from J, with 12 bases between. In germline, CDR1 is SGHAT, CDR2 FQDESV (reference sequence). CDR3 in amino acids: CASSYSGIHNEQFF. CDR3 in DNA: TGTGCCAGCAGCTATTCAGGGATCCACAATGAGCAGTTCTTC.

The J gene is TRBJ2-1, the V gene TRBV4-1, with TRBD2 as a possible D gene (6 bases). With 4 bases removed from V and 10 bases from J, the gap between germline ends came to 14 bases. This CDR3 is 13 amino acids long. Germline loops: CDR1 MGHRA, CDR2 YSYEKL. The CDR3 DNA sequence: TGCGCCAGCAGCCTCGCGGGACTTTCAGAGCAGTTCTTC. As protein: CASSLAGLSEQFF.

The chain recombines TRBV18 with TRBJ1-5, with D possibly TRBD1 on 5 matching bases. This CDR3 has 16 residues. Trimming shortened V by 3 bases and J by 3 bases, and 15 bases separated the two germline ends. Germline V gene lookup returns CDR1 KGHSH and CDR2 LQKENI. CDR3: CASSPEGGVANQPQHF. CDR3 DNA sequence: TGTGCCAGCTCACCGGAGGGAGGGGTGGCCAATCAGCCCCAGCATTTT.

This clone was counted only a few times. The genes are TRBV2 and TRBJ1-5, with 12 bases identical to TRBD1. Germline loops: CDR1 SNHLY, CDR2 FYNNEI. The length of the CDR3 is 15 residues. V trimming: 7 bases; J trimming: 7 bases; junction bases outside the gene matches: 8. For the CDR3, the DNA is TGTGCCAGCACAGGGACAGGGGGCGCGGGCCAGCCCCAGCATTTT. It translates to CASTGTGGAGQPQHF.